The entry that follows covers one T cell receptor beta chain sequence. The data were produced by immunoSEQ multiplex PCR, yet TCRdb's version contains in-frame clones alone and is incomplete. The sample comprises 2 million to 2.5 million clones, approximately 95% of which are singletons, and under 0.45% rests with the top ten. V lost 5 bases and J lost 6; bases outside the gene matches: 12. Germline CDR1 and CDR2: ENHRY and SYGVKD. The CDR3 extends over 15 amino acids. The data are from a study of shared clonotypes between healthy human individuals. The receptor comes from a man between 18 and 29 years old in good health. Some clones in this sample may be carry-over from other donors' samples. Sequenced: naive CD4+ T cells from PBMCs. Stated subset: CD45RA+ positively selected. The chain couples TRBV10-3 to TRBJ2-7; 8 bases map to TRBD1. The CDR3 nucleotides read TGTGCCATCAGTTATACCGGGACAGGACGGGGCGAGCAGTACTTC. Residues: CAISYTGTGRGEQYF.